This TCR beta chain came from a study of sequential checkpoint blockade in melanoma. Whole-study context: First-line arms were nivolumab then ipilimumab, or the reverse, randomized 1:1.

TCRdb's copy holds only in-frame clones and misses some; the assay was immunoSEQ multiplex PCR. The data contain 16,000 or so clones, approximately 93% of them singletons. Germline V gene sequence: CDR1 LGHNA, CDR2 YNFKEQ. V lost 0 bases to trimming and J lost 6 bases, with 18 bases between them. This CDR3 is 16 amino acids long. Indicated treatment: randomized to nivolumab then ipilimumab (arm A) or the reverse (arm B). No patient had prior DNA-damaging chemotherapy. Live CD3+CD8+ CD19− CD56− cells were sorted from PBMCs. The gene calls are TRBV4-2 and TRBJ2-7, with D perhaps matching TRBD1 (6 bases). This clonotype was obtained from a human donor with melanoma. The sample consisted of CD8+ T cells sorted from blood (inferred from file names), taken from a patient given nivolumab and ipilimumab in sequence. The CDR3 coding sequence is TGTGCCAGCAGCCAAGATGGGCAGGGGCGACTTTCCGAGCAGTACTTC. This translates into CASSQDGQGRLSEQYF.